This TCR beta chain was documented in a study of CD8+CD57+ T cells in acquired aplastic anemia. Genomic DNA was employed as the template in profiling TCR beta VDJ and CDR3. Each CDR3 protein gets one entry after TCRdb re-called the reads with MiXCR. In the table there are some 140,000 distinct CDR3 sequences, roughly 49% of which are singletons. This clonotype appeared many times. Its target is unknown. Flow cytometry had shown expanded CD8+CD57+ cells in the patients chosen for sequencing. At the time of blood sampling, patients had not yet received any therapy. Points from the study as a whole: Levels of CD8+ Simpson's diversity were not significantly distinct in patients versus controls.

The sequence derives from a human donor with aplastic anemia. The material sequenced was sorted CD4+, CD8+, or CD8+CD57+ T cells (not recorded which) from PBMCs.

In DNA, the CDR3 is TGCGCCAGCAGCCAGGTCGGTGGAACTGAAGCTTTCTTT. Its protein is CASSQVGGTEAFF. V and J are TRBV4-3 and TRBJ1-1, with unresolved D. V was shortened by 3 bases and J by 5 bases, with 10 bases between the two germline ends. Per germline, CDR1 LGHNA and CDR2 YSLEER. The CDR3 has 13 residues.